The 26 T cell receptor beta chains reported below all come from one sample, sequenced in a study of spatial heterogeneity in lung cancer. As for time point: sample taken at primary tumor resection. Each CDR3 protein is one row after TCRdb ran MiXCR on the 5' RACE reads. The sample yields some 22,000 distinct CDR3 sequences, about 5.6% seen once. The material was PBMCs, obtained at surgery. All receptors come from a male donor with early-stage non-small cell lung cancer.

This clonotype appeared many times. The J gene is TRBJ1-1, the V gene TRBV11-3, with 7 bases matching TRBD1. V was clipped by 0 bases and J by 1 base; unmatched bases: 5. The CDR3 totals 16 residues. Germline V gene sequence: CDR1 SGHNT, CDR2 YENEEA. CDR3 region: CASSLDRQGRNTEAFF. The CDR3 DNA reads TGTGCCAGCAGCTTAGATCGACAGGGCAGGAACACTGAAGCTTTCTTT.

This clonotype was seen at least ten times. The chain's CDR3 is CASSSKAGMNYEQYF. The CDR3 coding sequence is TGTGCCAGCAGTTCTAAAGCCGGGATGAACTACGAGCAGTACTTC. The chain combines TRBV6-5 with TRBJ2-7; D is possibly TRBD2 (5 bases). Germline V gene data show CDR1 as MNHEY and CDR2 as SVGAGI. The CDR3 runs to 15 residues. Trimming cost V 4 bases and J 3 bases, with 16 bases left between them.

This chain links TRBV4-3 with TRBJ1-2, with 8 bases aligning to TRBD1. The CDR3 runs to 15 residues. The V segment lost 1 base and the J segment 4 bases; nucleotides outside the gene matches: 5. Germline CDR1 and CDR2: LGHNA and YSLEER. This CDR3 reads CASSQGTGIGYGYTF. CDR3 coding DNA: TGCGCCAGCAGCCAAGGGACAGGGATAGGCTATGGCTACACCTTC.

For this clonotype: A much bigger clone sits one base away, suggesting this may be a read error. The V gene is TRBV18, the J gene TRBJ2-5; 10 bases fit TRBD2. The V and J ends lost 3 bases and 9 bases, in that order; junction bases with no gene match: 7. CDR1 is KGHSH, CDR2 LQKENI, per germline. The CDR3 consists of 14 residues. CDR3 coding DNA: TGTGCCAGCTCACCTCCTAGCGGGAGCGAGTCCCAGTACTTC. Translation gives CASSPPSGSESQYF.

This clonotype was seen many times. The CDR3 DNA reads as TGTGCCAGCAGTCCCTGGAGGGACAGGGGGAGGAATTCACCCCTCCACTTT. Translated: CASSPWRDRGRNSPLHF. This sequence joins TRBV28 and TRBJ1-6; 11 bases line up with TRBD1. With 5 bases clipped from V and 7 bases from J, the junction kept 10 bases outside the gene matches. The CDR3 is 17 residues long. Germline V gene lookup returns CDR1 MDHEN and CDR2 SYDVKM.

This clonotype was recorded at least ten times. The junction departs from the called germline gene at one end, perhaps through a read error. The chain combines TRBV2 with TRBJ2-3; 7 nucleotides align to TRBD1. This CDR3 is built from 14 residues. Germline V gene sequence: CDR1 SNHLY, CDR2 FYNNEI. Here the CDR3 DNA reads TGTGCCACGCTCCCGGGACAGAATACAGATAGGCAGTATTTT. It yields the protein CATLPGQNTDRQYF. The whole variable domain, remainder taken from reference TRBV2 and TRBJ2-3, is EPEVTQTPSHQVTQMGQEVILRCVPISNHLYFYWYRQILGQKVEFLVSFYNNEISEKSEIFDDQFSVERPDGSNFTLKIRSTKLEDSAMYFCATLPGQNTDRQYFGPGTRLTVL.

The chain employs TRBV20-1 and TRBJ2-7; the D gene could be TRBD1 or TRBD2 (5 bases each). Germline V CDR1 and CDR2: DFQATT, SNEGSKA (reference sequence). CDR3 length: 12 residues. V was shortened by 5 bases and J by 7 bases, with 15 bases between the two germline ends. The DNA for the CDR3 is TGCAGTGCTCCGGGACGGAGCGGAGAGCAGTACTTC. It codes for CSAPGRSGEQYF.

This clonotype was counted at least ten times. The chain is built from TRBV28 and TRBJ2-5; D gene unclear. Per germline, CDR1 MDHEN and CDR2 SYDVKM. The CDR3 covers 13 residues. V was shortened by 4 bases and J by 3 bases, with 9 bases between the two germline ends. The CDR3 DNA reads TGTGCCAGCAGTTCCCCACCCAAAGAGACCCAGTACTTC. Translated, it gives CASSSPPKETQYF.

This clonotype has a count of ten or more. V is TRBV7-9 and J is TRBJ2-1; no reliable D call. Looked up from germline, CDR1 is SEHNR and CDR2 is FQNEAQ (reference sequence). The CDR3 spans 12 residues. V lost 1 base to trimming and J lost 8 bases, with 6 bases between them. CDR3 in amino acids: CASSLVEDEQFF. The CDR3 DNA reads TGTGCCAGCAGCTTAGTGGAAGATGAGCAGTTCTTC.

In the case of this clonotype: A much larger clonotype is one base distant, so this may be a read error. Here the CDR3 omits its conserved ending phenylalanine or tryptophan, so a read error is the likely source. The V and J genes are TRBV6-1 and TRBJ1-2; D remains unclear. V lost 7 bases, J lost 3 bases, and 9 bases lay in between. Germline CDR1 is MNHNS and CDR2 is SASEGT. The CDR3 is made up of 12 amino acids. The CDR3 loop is CASNTGDYGYTI. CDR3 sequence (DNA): TGTGCCAGCAACACGGGCGACTATGGCTACACCATC.

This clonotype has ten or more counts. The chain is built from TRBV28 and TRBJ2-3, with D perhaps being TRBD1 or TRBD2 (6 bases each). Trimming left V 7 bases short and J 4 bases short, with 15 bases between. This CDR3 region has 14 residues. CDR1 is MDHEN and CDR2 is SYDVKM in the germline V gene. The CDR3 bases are TGTGCCAGCATGGGGGGCCTGGTACCAGATACGCAGTATTTT. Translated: CASMGGLVPDTQYF.

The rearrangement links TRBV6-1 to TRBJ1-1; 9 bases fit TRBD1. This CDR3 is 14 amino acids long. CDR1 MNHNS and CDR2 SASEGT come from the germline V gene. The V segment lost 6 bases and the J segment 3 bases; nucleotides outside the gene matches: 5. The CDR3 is CASSDGQGHTEAFF. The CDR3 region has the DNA TGTGCCAGCAGCGACGGACAGGGGCACACTGAAGCTTTCTTT.

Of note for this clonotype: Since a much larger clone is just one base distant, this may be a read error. The CDR3 nucleotides are TGTGGCAGCAGTCCTTCGGGTAGCGGGGGAGAGACCCAGTACTTC. Protein sequence: CGSSPSGSGGETQYF. The chain has TRBV2 and TRBJ2-5, with 9 bases that match TRBD2. The CDR3 has 15 residues. The germline gives CDR1 SNHLY, CDR2 FYNNEI. The full variable domain, its missing parts supplied by reference TRBV2 and TRBJ2-5, is EPEVTQTPSHQVTQMGQEVILRCVPISNHLYFYWYRQILGQKVEFLVSFYNNEISEKSEIFDDQFSVERPDGSNFTLKIRSTKLEDSAMYFCGSSPSGSGGETQYFGPGTRLLVL.

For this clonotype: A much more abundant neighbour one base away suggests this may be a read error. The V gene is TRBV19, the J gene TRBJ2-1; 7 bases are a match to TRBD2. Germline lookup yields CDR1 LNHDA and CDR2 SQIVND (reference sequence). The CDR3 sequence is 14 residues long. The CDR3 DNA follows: TGTGCCAGTAGTATCGGGGCAGGCGGGAGAGAAGCGGTCTTC. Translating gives CASSIGAGGREAVF.

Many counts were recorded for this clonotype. Here the CDR3 reads CAWSGGGMAKNIQYF. The CDR3 DNA is TGTGCCTGGAGTGGAGGGGGAATGGCCAAAAACATTCAGTACTTC. This sequence joins TRBV30 and TRBJ2-4, with D perhaps matching TRBD1 (6 bases). CDR3 length: 15 amino acids. From germline, CDR1 is GTSNPN and CDR2 SVGIG (reference sequence). The V gene lost 1 base and the J gene lost 1 base, with 11 bases spanning the gap.

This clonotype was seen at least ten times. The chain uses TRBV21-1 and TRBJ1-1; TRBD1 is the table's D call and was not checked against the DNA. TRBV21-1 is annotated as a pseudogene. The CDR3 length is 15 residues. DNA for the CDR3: TGTGCCAGCAGCACGCCGGGACAGGGGACCACTGAAGCTTTCTTT. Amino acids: CASSTPGQGTTEAFF.

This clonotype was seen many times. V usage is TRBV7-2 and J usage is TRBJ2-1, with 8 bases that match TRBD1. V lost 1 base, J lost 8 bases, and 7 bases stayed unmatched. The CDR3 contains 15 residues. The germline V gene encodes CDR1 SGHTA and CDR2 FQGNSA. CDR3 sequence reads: CASSLGQGAFDEQFF. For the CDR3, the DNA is TGTGCCAGCAGCTTAGGGCAGGGGGCTTTCGATGAGCAGTTCTTC.

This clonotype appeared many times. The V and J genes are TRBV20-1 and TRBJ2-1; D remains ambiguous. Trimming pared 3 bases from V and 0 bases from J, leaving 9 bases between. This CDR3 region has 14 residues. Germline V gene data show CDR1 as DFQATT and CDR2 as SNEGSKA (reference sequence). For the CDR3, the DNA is TGCAGTGCTAGGAAAGTTAACTCCTACAATGAGCAGTTCTTC. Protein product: CSARKVNSYNEQFF.

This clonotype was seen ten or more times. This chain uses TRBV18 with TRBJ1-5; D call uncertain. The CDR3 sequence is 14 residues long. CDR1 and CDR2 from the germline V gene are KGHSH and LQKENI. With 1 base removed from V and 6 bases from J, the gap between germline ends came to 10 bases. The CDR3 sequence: CASSPRGGLQPQHF. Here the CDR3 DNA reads TGTGCCAGCTCACCACGGGGAGGGCTTCAGCCCCAGCATTTT.

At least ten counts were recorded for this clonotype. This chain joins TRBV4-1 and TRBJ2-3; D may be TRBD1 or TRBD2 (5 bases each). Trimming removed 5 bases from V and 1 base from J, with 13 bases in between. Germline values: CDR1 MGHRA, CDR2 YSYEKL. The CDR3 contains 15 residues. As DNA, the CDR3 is TGCGCCAGCAGCTCCCGCCGGGACGGCACAGATACGCAGTATTTT. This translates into CASSSRRDGTDTQYF.

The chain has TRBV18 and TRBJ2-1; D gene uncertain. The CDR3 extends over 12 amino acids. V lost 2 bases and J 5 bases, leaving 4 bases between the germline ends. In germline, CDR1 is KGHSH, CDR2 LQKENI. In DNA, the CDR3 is TGTGCCAGCTCACCAGGCAACAATGAGCAGTTCTTC. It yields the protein CASSPGNNEQFF.

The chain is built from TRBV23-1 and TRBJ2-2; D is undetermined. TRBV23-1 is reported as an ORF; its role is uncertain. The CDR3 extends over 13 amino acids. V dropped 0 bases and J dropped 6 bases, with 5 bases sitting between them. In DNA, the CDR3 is TGCGCCAGCAGTCAATCCCCCCCCGGGGAGCTGTTTTTT. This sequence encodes CASSQSPPGELFF.

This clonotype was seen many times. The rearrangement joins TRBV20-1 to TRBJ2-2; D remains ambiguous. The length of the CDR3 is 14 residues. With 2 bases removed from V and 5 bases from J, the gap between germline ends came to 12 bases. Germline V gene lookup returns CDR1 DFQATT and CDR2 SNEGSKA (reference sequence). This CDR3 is CSARNPRVTGELFF. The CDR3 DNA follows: TGCAGTGCTAGAAACCCCCGGGTAACCGGGGAGCTGTTTTTT.

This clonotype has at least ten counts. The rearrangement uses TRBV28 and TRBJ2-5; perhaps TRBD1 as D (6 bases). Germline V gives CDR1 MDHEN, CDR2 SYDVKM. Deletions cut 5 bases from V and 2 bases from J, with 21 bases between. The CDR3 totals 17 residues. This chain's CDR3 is CASSPLRSSGQQETQYF. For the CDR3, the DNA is TGTGCCAGCAGTCCGCTGCGGTCATCCGGACAGCAAGAGACCCAGTACTTC.

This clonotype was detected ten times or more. The CDR3 sequence is CASSLTQTGTYEQYF. As DNA, the CDR3 is TGTGCCAGCAGTTTAACCCAGACGGGAACCTACGAGCAGTACTTC. The chain combines TRBV12-3 or TRBV12-4 with TRBJ2-7; possible D gene TRBD2, 5 bases. This CDR3 contains 15 residues. V was shortened by 2 bases and J by 2 bases, with 13 bases between the two germline ends.

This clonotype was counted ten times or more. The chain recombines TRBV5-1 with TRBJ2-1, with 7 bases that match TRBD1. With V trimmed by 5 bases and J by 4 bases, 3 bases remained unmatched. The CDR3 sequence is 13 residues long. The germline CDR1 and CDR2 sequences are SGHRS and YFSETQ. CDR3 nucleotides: TGCGCCAGCAGAGGCAGGGGGTACAATGAGCAGTTCTTC. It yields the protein CASRGRGYNEQFF.